This section outlines one TCR beta chain sequence together with its context. The sample is drawn from a study of blood T cell repertoires in COVID-19. The overall study: The study drew acute and convalescent COVID-19 samples from the United States, Italy and Spain. PBMCs, B-cell-depleted T cells, or T cells were the source of the cDNA or gDNA that made up the material.

The length of the CDR3 is 15 residues. V dropped 5 bases and J dropped 5 bases, with 17 bases sitting between them. Germline CDR1 and CDR2: LNHDA and SQIVND (reference sequence). Original processing notes: Amplification with reference gene primers provided the estimates of nucleated cell counts. Clones were read by immunoSEQ multiplex PCR, and TCRdb kept only the in-frame ones, dropping some. V, J and clone size were drawn from that table, and D and trimming were deduced from the DNA. The data contain around 97,000 clones, roughly 82% of them seen just once; the ten biggest clones take up about 12%. Sequenced input: peripheral blood. The J gene is TRBJ2-3, the V gene TRBV19; maybe TRBD2 (7 bases). This TCR was sampled from a human donor in a cohort sampled during active COVID-19. CDR3 DNA sequence: TGTGCCAGTAGTCCGGAGGGGGGGTCTGGAGATACGCAGTATTTT. Its translation is CASSPEGGSGDTQYF.